This TCR beta chain was recovered during a study of T cells after posttransplantation cyclophosphamide. Using immunoSEQ multiplex PCR, the repertoire was profiled, and TCRdb retains in-frame clones only, with some absent. There are around 12,000 clones in the sample, none observed a single time. Cyclophosphamide on days +3 and +4 followed busulfan-fludarabine conditioning and a marrow graft. Notes on the study in general: Donor-recipient repertoire similarity was low at 1-2 months, rising over year one. Recipient CMV seropositivity and CMV reactivation strongly tracked TRB clonality. Tissue-infiltrating T cells from skin or gut overlapped little with blood T cells.

Germline loops: CDR1 LGHNA, CDR2 YSLEER. With V trimmed by 1 base and J by 2 bases, 4 bases remained unmatched. There are 16 residues in the CDR3. A few counts support this clone. As yet, its antigen is unknown. Sequenced material: PBMCs, taken after allogeneic stem cell transplant with posttransplant cyclophosphamide. The TCR comes from a female patient in her forties who received an allogeneic stem cell transplant from an unrelated donor, was CMV-positive, and had acute GVHD only. Some of the T cells might come from the graft donor. The J gene is TRBJ2-5, the V gene TRBV4-3; 10 bases align to TRBD2. CDR3 loop: CASSQGTSGRQETQYF. In nucleotides, the CDR3 is TGCGCCAGCAGCCAAGGGACTAGCGGTCGACAAGAGACCCAGTACTTC.